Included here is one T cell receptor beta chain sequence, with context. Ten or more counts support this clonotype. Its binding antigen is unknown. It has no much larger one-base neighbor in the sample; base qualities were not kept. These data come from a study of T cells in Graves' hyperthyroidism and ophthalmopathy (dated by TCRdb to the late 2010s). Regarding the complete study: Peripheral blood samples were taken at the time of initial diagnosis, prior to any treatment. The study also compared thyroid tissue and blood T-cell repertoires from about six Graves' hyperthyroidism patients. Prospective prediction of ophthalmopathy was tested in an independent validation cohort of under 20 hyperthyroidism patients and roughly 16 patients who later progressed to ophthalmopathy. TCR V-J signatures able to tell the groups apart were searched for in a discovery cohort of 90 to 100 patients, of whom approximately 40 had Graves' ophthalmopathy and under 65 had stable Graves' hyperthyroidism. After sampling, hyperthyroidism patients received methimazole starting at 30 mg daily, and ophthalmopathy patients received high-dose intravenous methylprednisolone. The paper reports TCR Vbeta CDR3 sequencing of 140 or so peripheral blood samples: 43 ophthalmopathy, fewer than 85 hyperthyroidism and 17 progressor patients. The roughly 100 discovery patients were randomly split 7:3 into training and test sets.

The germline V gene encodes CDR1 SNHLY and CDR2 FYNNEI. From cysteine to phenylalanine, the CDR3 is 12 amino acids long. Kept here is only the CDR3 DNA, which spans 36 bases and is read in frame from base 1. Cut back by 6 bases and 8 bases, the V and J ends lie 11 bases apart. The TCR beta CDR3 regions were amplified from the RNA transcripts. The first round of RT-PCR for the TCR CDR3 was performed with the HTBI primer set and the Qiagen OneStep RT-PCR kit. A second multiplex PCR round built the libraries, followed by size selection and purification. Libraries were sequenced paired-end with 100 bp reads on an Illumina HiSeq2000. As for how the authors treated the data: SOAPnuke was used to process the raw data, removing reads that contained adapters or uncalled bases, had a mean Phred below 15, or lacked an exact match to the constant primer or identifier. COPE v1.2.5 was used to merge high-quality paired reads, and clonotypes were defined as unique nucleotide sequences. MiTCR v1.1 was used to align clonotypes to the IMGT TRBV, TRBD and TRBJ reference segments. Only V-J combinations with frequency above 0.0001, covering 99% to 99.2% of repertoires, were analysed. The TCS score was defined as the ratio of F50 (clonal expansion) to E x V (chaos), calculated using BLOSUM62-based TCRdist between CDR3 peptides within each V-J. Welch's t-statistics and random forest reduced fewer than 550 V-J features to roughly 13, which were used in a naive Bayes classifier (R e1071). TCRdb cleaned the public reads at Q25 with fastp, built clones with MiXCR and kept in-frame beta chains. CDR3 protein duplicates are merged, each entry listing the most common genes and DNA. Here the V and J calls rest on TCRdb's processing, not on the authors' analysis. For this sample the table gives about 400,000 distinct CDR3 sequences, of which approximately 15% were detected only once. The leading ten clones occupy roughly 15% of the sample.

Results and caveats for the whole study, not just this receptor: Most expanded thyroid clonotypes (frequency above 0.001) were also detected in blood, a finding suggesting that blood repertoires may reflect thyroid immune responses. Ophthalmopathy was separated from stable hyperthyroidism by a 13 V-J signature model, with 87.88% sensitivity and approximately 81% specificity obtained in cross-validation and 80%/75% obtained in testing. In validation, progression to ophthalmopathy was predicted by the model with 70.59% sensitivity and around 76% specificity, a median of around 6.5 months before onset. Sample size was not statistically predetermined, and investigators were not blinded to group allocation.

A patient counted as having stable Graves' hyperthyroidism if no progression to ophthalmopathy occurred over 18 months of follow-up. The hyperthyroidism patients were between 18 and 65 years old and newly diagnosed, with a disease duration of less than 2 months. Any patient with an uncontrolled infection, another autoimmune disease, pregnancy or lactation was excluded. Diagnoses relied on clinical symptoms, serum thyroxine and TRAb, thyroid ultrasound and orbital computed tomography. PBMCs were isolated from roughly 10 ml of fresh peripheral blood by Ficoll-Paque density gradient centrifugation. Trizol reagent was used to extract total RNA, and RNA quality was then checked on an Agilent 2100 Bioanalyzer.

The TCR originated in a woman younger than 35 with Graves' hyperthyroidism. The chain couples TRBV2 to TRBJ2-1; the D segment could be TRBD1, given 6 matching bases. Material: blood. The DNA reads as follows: TGTGCCAGCAGCGAACAGGGCCATGAGCAGTTCTTC. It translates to CASSEQGHEQFF.